This TCR beta chain was sequenced for a study of Graves' ophthalmopathy and Graves' hyperthyroidism. The study, taken as a whole, reports: Sensitivity of about 70% and specificity of 72.22% were achieved by the model that predicted ophthalmopathy progression. Blood also held most thyroid clonotypes expanded above 0.001 frequency.

This clonotype was seen ten or more times. Its antigen is undetermined. RNA transcripts were the template, and TCR beta CDR3 regions were amplified from them. Second-round multiplex PCR followed a first-round RT-PCR using HTBI primers. TCRdb reprocessed the multiplex PCR reads with MiXCR, giving one entry per CDR3 protein. Here the sample spans about 600,000 distinct CDR3 sequences, 39% being singletons. Other autoimmune diseases, uncontrolled infections, pregnancy or lactation excluded patients from enrollment. The authors diagnosed from clinical symptoms, serum thyroxine, TRAb, thyroid ultrasound and orbital computed tomography. Sequences were obtained from peripheral blood or thyroid tissue (not recorded which). This clonotype was obtained from an adult man with Graves' hyperthyroidism.

CDR3 loop: CSARASPRGEKLFF. CDR3 DNA: TGCAGTGCTAGAGCTTCCCCGCGGGGTGAAAAACTGTTTTTT. The chain links TRBV20-1 to TRBJ1-4; D is ambiguous. Germline CDR1 is DFQATT and CDR2 is SNEGSKA (reference sequence). The CDR3 sequence is 14 residues long. The V end lost 1 base, the J end lost 7 bases, and 13 bases lay between the germline ends.